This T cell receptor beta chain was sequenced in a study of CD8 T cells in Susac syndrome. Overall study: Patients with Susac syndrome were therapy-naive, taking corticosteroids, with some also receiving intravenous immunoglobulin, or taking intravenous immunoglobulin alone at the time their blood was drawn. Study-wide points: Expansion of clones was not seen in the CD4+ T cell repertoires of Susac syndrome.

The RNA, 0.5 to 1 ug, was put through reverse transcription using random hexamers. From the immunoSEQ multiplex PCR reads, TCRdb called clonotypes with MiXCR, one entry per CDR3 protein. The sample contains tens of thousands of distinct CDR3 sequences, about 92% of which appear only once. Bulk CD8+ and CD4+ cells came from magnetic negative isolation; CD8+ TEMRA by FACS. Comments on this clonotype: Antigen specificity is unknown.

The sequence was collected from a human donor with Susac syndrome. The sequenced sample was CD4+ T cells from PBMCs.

The CDR3 loop reads CASSGGTQYF. Here the CDR3 DNA reads TGTGCCAGCAGTGGGGGGACCCAGTACTTC. The chain is built from TRBV2 and TRBJ2-5; D unresolved. V gave up 4 bases and J gave up 7 bases, with 4 bases separating them. Germline CDR1 is SNHLY and CDR2 is FYNNEI. The CDR3 loop spans 10 amino acids.